Listed here are 29 T cell receptor beta chains from one sample, sequenced in a study of T cells in Graves' hyperthyroidism and ophthalmopathy. Amplified TCR beta CDR3 regions derived from RNA transcripts. HTBI primers were the set used in a first-round RT-PCR of the TCR CDR3. TCRdb called the multiplex PCR reads again in MiXCR, with one record for every CDR3 protein. The sample yields 340,000 or so distinct CDR3 sequences, about 15% seen once. The sample comprised blood. Receptors originate from a man aged 30 to 39 with Graves' hyperthyroidism.

This clonotype appeared many times. The J gene is TRBJ2-5, the V gene TRBV6-1; 8 bases agree with TRBD2. Losses at the gene ends were 4 bases for V and 2 bases for J; bases not matched to a gene: 6. Germline V gene data show CDR1 as MNHNS and CDR2 as SASEGT. This CDR3 has 15 residues. The CDR3 DNA reads as TGTGCCAGCAGTGTGGTTAGCGGGAATCAAGAGACCCAGTACTTC. It codes for CASSVVSGNQETQYF.

At least ten counts were recorded for this clonotype. The chain recombines TRBV28 with TRBJ1-2, with TRBD1 matching over 7 bases. Losses at the gene ends were 6 bases for V and 7 bases for J; bases not matched to a gene: 11. This CDR3 comprises 14 residues. The germline V gene encodes CDR1 MDHEN and CDR2 SYDVKM. CDR3 sequence (DNA): TGTGCCAGCAGCACACCAACAGGGGCGTTTGGCTACACCTTC. It is translated as CASSTPTGAFGYTF.

In its sample, this clonotype was seen many times. This chain uses TRBV5-1 with TRBJ2-1; D is possibly TRBD1 (5 bases). V shed 0 bases and J shed 3 bases, with 13 bases lying between them. The CDR3 runs 16 residues. Germline lookup yields CDR1 SGHRS and CDR2 YFSETQ. The CDR3 bases are TGCGCCAGCAGCTTGGCCGACAGTTCCCGCTACAATGAGCAGTTCTTC. This gives the protein CASSLADSSRYNEQFF. Full variable domain (missing parts from reference TRBV5-1 and TRBJ2-1): KAGVTQTPRYLIKTRGQQVTLSCSPISGHRSVSWYQQTPGQGLQFLFEYFSETQRNKGNFPGRFSGRQFSNSRSEMNVSTLELGDSALYLCASSLADSSRYNEQFFGPGTRLTVL.

This clonotype was recorded many times. The chain employs TRBV28 and TRBJ2-3; the D gene is possibly TRBD1 (7 bases). V shed 2 bases and J shed 4 bases, with 13 bases lying between them. Germline V gene lookup returns CDR1 MDHEN and CDR2 SYDVKM. This CDR3 is 15 amino acids long. CDR3 DNA sequence: TGTGCCAGCAGTTTAGCCCAGGGGGGATCAGATACGCAGTATTTT. Its translation: CASSLAQGGSDTQYF.

At least ten counts were recorded for this clonotype. This chain connects TRBV18 to TRBJ2-1, with D possibly TRBD1 on 6 matching bases. The CDR3 loop spans 15 amino acids. Germline values: CDR1 KGHSH, CDR2 LQKENI. Trimming shortened V by 2 bases and J by 6 bases, and 14 bases separated the two germline ends. This CDR3 reads CASSPTTGTGNEQFF. The CDR3 DNA follows: TGTGCCAGCTCACCAACCACAGGGACGGGCAATGAGCAGTTCTTC.

V is TRBV28 and J is TRBJ2-2; 7 nucleotides line up with TRBD2. Germline loops: CDR1 MDHEN, CDR2 SYDVKM. This CDR3 has 16 residues. The trim removed 5 bases at V and 1 base at J, leaving 7 bases unmatched. The CDR3 here is CASSHRDYWNTGELFF. CDR3 nucleotides: TGTGCCAGCAGTCACCGGGACTATTGGAACACCGGGGAGCTGTTTTTT.

This clonotype showed up just a few times. One junction end disagrees with the germline gene, perhaps due to a read error. The chain combines TRBV15 with TRBJ2-7; D unclear. In germline, CDR1 is LNHNV, CDR2 YYDKDF (reference sequence). The CDR3 covers 14 residues. The CDR3 DNA follows: TGTGCCACCAGCAGAGACCTAGTAGAGGACGAGCAGCACTTC. This gives the protein CATSRDLVEDEQHF.

This clonotype was seen many times. The chain carries TRBV7-9 and TRBJ2-5; the D is unclear. CDR3 size: 14 residues. Trimming shortened V by 1 base and J by 5 bases, and 11 bases separated the two germline ends. Per germline, CDR1 SEHNR and CDR2 FQNEAQ (reference sequence). CDR3 protein: CASSLDSSAETQYF. Written as DNA, the CDR3 is TGTGCCAGCAGCTTAGACAGCTCGGCGGAGACCCAGTACTTC.

This clonotype was counted only a few times. This chain connects TRBV5-1 to TRBJ2-3; 7 nucleotides line up with TRBD1. This CDR3 region has 13 residues. The trim removed 6 bases at V and 4 bases at J, leaving 5 bases unmatched. Per the germline V gene, CDR1 is SGHRS and CDR2 is YFSETQ. CDR3 coding DNA: TGCGCCAGCACGGACGGGACAGCAGATACGCAGTATTTT. Translated: CASTDGTADTQYF.

The genes are TRBV27 and TRBJ2-7; 10 bases are a match to TRBD2. The germline CDR1 and CDR2 sequences are MNHEY and SMNVEV (reference sequence). The CDR3 length is 18 residues. J was trimmed by 4 bases and V by 6 bases; bases with no gene match: 18. The CDR3 bases are TGTGCCAGCAGCTTGATTATGGGGGGGGCTAGCGGGAGATACGAGCAGTACTTC. This gives the protein CASSLIMGGASGRYEQYF.

V usage is TRBV18 and J usage is TRBJ2-3; D uncertain. CDR3 length equals 17 residues. Trimming left V 5 bases short and J 10 bases short, with 28 bases between. The germline CDR1 and CDR2 sequences are KGHSH and LQKENI. CDR3 in amino acids: CASSADPPMWSPSAQYF. In DNA, the CDR3 is TGTGCCAGCTCAGCCGACCCCCCGATGTGGTCCCCCTCTGCGCAGTATTTT.

In its sample, this clonotype was seen many times. The CDR3 loop reads CASSPALGRKSTEAFF. CDR3 nucleotide sequence: TGTGCCAGCAGCCCGGCTCTAGGAAGGAAGAGCACTGAAGCTTTCTTT. The chain recombines TRBV3-1 with TRBJ1-1; no definite D call. Trimming pared 4 bases from V and 4 bases from J, leaving 19 bases between. The CDR3 consists of 16 residues. Germline-derived CDR1 and CDR2 are LGHDT and YNNKEL (reference sequence). The complete variable domain, with remaining parts taken from reference TRBV3-1 and TRBJ1-1, reads DTAVSQTPKYLVTQMGNDKSIKCEQNLGHDTMYWYKQDSKKFLKIMFSYNNKELIINETVPNRFSPKSPDKAHLNLHINSLELGDSAVYFCASSPALGRKSTEAFFGQGTRLTVV.

This clonotype was found many times. The chain couples TRBV20-1 to TRBJ2-7; 9 positions agree with TRBD2. V dropped 5 bases and J dropped 6; count of bases not matched to a gene: 14. This CDR3 has 15 residues. Germline CDR1 DFQATT, CDR2 SNEGSKA (reference sequence). The CDR3 coding sequence is TGCAGTGCTGCCCGACCGGGACTAGCTTCCCGCGAGCAGTACTTC. This sequence encodes CSAARPGLASREQYF.

V and J are TRBV10-2 and TRBJ1-1; possibly TRBD1 for D (6 bases). Trimming pared 6 bases from V and 1 base from J, leaving 18 bases between. The CDR3 runs 16 residues. Germline V CDR1 and CDR2: WSHSY, SAAADI. The CDR3 region has the DNA TGCGCCAGCAGGGAGGACAGCCGTAGGGGGAACACTGAAGCTTTCTTT. Its protein product is CASREDSRRGNTEAFF.

This clonotype was observed a few times. The rearrangement joins TRBV7-2 to TRBJ2-1; TRBD2 agrees at 9 bases. With 1 base clipped from V and 7 bases from J, the junction kept 8 bases outside the gene matches. CDR3 length equals 16 residues. Germline lookup yields CDR1 SGHTA and CDR2 FQGNSA. Here the CDR3 reads CASSLGVAGGENEQFF. The CDR3 DNA sequence: TGTGCCAGCAGCTTAGGCGTGGCGGGAGGGGAAAATGAGCAGTTCTTC.

The genes are TRBV28 and TRBJ2-5; no definite D call. Germline assignment: CDR1 MDHEN and CDR2 SYDVKM. The CDR3 runs 17 residues. The V and J ends lost 3 bases and 4 bases respectively, with 21 bases between them. The CDR3, as DNA: TGTGCCAGCAGTTTGGGGTACTTGGCCGAGAATAGAGAGACCCAGTACTTC. Its translation: CASSLGYLAENRETQYF.

This clonotype showed up many times. CDR3 in amino acids: CATSARETKNIQYF. The CDR3 DNA reads TGTGCCACCAGTGCTCGGGAGACCAAAAACATTCAGTACTTC. V gene TRBV24-1 combines with J gene TRBJ2-4; D is possibly TRBD2 (6 bases). Trimming took off 5 bases at V and 2 bases at J, with 9 bases between the two ends. Germline CDR1 is KGHDR and CDR2 is SFDVKD. The CDR3 has 14 amino acids.

In this sample, this clonotype turned up many times. The chain uses TRBV12-3 or TRBV12-4 and TRBJ2-1; TRBD2 is a possible D gene (5 bases). CDR3 size: 16 residues. V gave up 4 bases and J gave up 4 bases, with 17 bases separating them. DNA of the CDR3: TGTGCCAGCAGTTCGACCGAAGCGGAGCCGTACAATGAGCAGTTCTTC. It yields the protein CASSSTEAEPYNEQFF.

This clonotype has only a few counts. The V gene is TRBV9, the J gene TRBJ1-6, with D maybe TRBD1 (5 bases). Germline CDR1 SGDLS, CDR2 YYNGEE. V was cut by 1 base and J by 6 bases, with 8 bases left in between. The CDR3 loop spans 14 amino acids. This chain's CDR3 is CASSVRDGNSPLHF. The CDR3, as DNA: TGTGCCAGCAGCGTAAGGGACGGTAATTCACCCCTCCACTTT. The whole variable domain, remainder taken from reference TRBV9 and TRBJ1-6, is DSGVTQTPKHLITATGQRVTLRCSPRSGDLSVYWYQQSLDQGLQFLIQYYNGEERAKGNILERFSAQQFPDLHSELNLSSLELGDSALYFCASSVRDGNSPLHFGNGTRLTVT.

Only a few counts were recorded for this clonotype. The gene calls are TRBV4-1 and TRBJ2-2; no reliable D call. The CDR3 spans 15 residues. Looked up from germline, CDR1 is MGHRA and CDR2 is YSYEKL. V lost 1 base to trimming and J lost 6 bases, with 12 bases between them. The CDR3 sequence: CASSQGLRAPGELFF. CDR3 nucleotides: TGCGCCAGCAGCCAAGGGTTAAGGGCCCCCGGGGAGCTGTTTTTT.

The table lists this clonotype with many counts. CDR3 coding DNA: TGTGCCAGCGGGGGGGACACAGATACGCAGTATTTT. It is translated as CASGGDTDTQYF. The J gene is TRBJ2-3, the V gene TRBV27; 7 bases match TRBD2. The germline V gene has CDR1 MNHEY and CDR2 SMNVEV (reference sequence). This CDR3 contains 12 residues. The junction had 1 base not matched to a gene; V was cut back by 8 bases and J by 2 bases.

The chain joins TRBV7-6 to TRBJ2-6; D is unresolved. Germline CDR1 is SGHVS and CDR2 is FNYEAQ. V shed 5 bases and J shed 1 base, with 18 bases lying between them. The CDR3 totals 18 residues. The CDR3 DNA reads as TGTGCCAGCAGCAACCCCCTCGGACGGCCATCTGGGGCCAACGTCCTGACTTTC. It translates to CASSNPLGRPSGANVLTF.

This clonotype came up many times. The V gene is TRBV6-5, the J gene TRBJ1-2; 10 nucleotides agree with TRBD1. CDR3 length: 15 amino acids. CDR1 and CDR2 (germline): MNHEY, SVGAGI. The trim removed 0 bases at V and 8 bases at J, leaving 6 bases unmatched. CDR3 bases: TGTGCCAGCAGTTACTCGAGACAGGGGGCGCCCGGCTACACCTTC. It yields the protein CASSYSRQGAPGYTF.

This chain links TRBV4-2 with TRBJ2-6; D uncertain. The CDR3 spans 17 residues. Germline lookup yields CDR1 LGHNA and CDR2 YNFKEQ. Trimming removed 0 bases from V and 0 bases from J, with 9 bases in between. CDR3 coding DNA: TGTGCCAGCAGCCAAGACGACGGGCTCTCTGGGGCCAACGTCCTGACTTTC. Amino acid sequence: CASSQDDGLSGANVLTF.

This clonotype was recorded many times. This chain joins TRBV7-2 and TRBJ2-1; possible D gene TRBD1, 6 bases. The CDR3 loop spans 17 amino acids. V gave up 1 base and J gave up 9 bases, with 22 bases separating them. CDR1 SGHTA and CDR2 FQGNSA come from the germline V gene. The CDR3 sequence: CASSLVGVGQGRIEQFF. The CDR3 nucleotides are TGTGCCAGCAGCTTAGTAGGGGTCGGCCAGGGGCGTATTGAGCAGTTCTTC.

This clonotype was recorded many times. J is TRBJ2-3 and V is TRBV7-2, with a tentative D call TRBD2 (6 bases). V was pared by 5 bases and J by 6 bases, with 27 bases between. CDR1 and CDR2 from the germline V gene are SGHTA and FQGNSA. The CDR3 has 18 residues. CDR3 sequence reads: CASSPALLRGGRLDTQYF. The CDR3 DNA follows: TGTGCCAGCAGCCCAGCACTGTTGCGGGGTGGTCGACTGGATACGCAGTATTTT.

In this sample, this clonotype turned up many times. V is TRBV20-1 and J is TRBJ2-7, with no clear D. The CDR3 is made up of 17 amino acids. Trimming shortened V by 3 bases and J by 0 bases, and 21 bases separated the two germline ends. Germline CDR1 is DFQATT and CDR2 is SNEGSKA (reference sequence). CDR3 protein: CSASPLLAFSSSYEQYF. CDR3 DNA: TGCAGTGCTAGCCCCCTTTTGGCATTTTCAAGCTCCTACGAGCAGTACTTC.

In the case of this clonotype: At one end the junction does not follow the germline gene, possibly because of a read error. V is TRBV28 and J is TRBJ2-1; D is unclear. CDR1 MDHEN and CDR2 SYDVKM come from the germline V gene. The CDR3 covers 17 residues. The CDR3 DNA sequence: TGTGCCAGCAGCTGGGGATTACTGGGCAACTCCTACAGTGAGCAGTTCTTC. It encodes CASSWGLLGNSYSEQFF.

The chain is built from TRBV20-1 and TRBJ2-5, with D perhaps TRBD1 or TRBD2 (6 bases each). The CDR3 sequence is 13 residues long. The germline V gene has CDR1 DFQATT and CDR2 SNEGSKA (reference sequence). V lost 3 bases and J 4 bases, leaving 12 bases between the germline ends. CDR3 loop: CSAREGGGETQYF. In DNA, the CDR3 is TGCAGTGCTAGGGAGGGGGGCGGAGAGACCCAGTACTTC.